The rows below give T cell receptor beta chains drawn from one sample of a study of blood T cells in healthy people across ages. TCRdb reprocessed the 5' RACE reads via MiXCR and lists one record per CDR3 protein. Of approximately 1,100,000 distinct CDR3 sequences listed, 45% are singletons. The sample taken for sequencing was blood. These receptors all come from a woman in her sixties or seventies in good health. CDR3s include the opening cysteine and the closing phenylalanine or tryptophan. D genes are given only for firm matches. A row's size may be missing; if present it is once, few, many or a size class.

v_gene: TRBV29-1
abundance: NA
j_gene: TRBJ1-2
d_gene: NA
CDR3nt: TGCAGCGTTCGGAAAGAGAGGACTTACGGCCACACCTTC
CDR3aa: CSVRKERTYGHTF

v_gene: TRBV27
abundance: NA
j_gene: TRBJ2-5
d_gene: NA
CDR3nt: TGTGCCAGCAGATCTCCCGGGACAGCCGGGGGGGAGACCCAGTACTTC
CDR3aa: CASRSPGTAGGETQYF

v_gene: TRBV5-1
abundance: few
j_gene: TRBJ2-3
d_gene: TRBD2
CDR3nt: TGCGCCAGCAGCGAAGACTTAGGAGCGGGAGGGCCTGCGGATACGCAGTATTTT
CDR3aa: CASSEDLGAGGPADTQYF

v_gene: TRBV12-3/TRBV12-4
abundance: few
j_gene: TRBJ2-7
d_gene: NA
CDR3nt: TGTGCCAGCAGCCCCCGTGGGGCTAATACCTACGAGCAGTACTTC
CDR3aa: CASSPRGANTYEQYF

v_gene: TRBV28
abundance: NA
j_gene: TRBJ2-1
d_gene: TRBD2
CDR3nt: TGTGCCGGAAATAGCGGGAGGGCAGTAAATGAGCAGTTCTTC
CDR3aa: CAGNSGRAVNEQFF

v_gene: TRBV21-1
abundance: NA
j_gene: TRBJ2-7
d_gene: NA
CDR3nt: TGTGCCAGCAGCAACATGGACAGGGCGCCCTACGAGCAGTACTTC
CDR3aa: CASSNMDRAPYEQYF

v_gene: TRBV14
abundance: NA
j_gene: TRBJ2-4
d_gene: NA
CDR3nt: TGTGCCAGCAGCCAAGTTCTCTGGGCGGAAAACATTCAGTACTTC
CDR3aa: CASSQVLWAENIQYF

v_gene: TRBV5-1
abundance: NA
j_gene: TRBJ2-7
d_gene: NA
CDR3nt: TGCGCCAGCAGCTTGGACGGGAGCCCCACCTACGAGCAGTACTTC
CDR3aa: CASSLDGSPTYEQYF

v_gene: TRBV5-4
abundance: once
j_gene: TRBJ2-6
d_gene: NA
CDR3nt: TGTGCCACCAATGGAGGGGGAGTCGCTGGGGCCAACGTCCTGACTTTC
CDR3aa: CATNGGGVAGANVLTF

v_gene: TRBV14
abundance: few
j_gene: TRBJ2-7
d_gene: NA
CDR3nt: TGTGCCAGCAGCCACAGCGGGACACGCTTCGAGCAGTACTTC
CDR3aa: CASSHSGTRFEQYF

v_gene: TRBV6-2/TRBV6-3
abundance: NA
j_gene: TRBJ1-5
d_gene: NA
CDR3nt: TGTGCCAGCAGTTACTCGACGAATCAGCCCCAGCATTTT
CDR3aa: CASSYSTNQPQHF

v_gene: TRBV7-9
abundance: NA
j_gene: TRBJ2-7
d_gene: NA
CDR3nt: TGTGCCAGCAGCTTAGCCCCCGCCGGGCCTGAAATTATGGCCTACGAGCAGTACTTC
CDR3aa: CASSLAPAGPEIMAYEQYF

v_gene: TRBV5-1
abundance: NA
j_gene: TRBJ1-5
d_gene: NA
CDR3nt: TGCGCCAGCAGCGCCGTCGTACAGCTCAATCAGCCCCAGCATTTT
CDR3aa: CASSAVVQLNQPQHF

v_gene: TRBV5-6
abundance: NA
j_gene: TRBJ1-1
d_gene: NA
CDR3nt: TGTGCCAGCAGCTTTGGGAGCACTGAAGCTTTCTTT
CDR3aa: CASSFGSTEAFF

v_gene: TRBV7-8
abundance: NA
j_gene: TRBJ2-1
d_gene: NA
CDR3nt: TGTGCCAGCAGCCTAATTAAGGAGCAGTTCTTC
CDR3aa: CASSLIKEQFF

v_gene: TRBV20-1
abundance: once
j_gene: TRBJ2-5
d_gene: NA
CDR3nt: TGCAGTGCTAGTGGGGTACATCAAGAGACCCAGTACTTC
CDR3aa: CSASGVHQETQYF

v_gene: TRBV9
abundance: few
j_gene: TRBJ2-7
d_gene: NA
CDR3nt: TGTGCCAGCAGCGTAGGTGGTTACAATGAGCAGTACTTC
CDR3aa: CASSVGGYNEQYF

v_gene: TRBV28
abundance: NA
j_gene: TRBJ1-2
d_gene: TRBD1
CDR3nt: TGTGCCAGCAGGGACCCGGACAGGGACGTCTATGGCTACACCTTC
CDR3aa: CASRDPDRDVYGYTF

v_gene: TRBV7-9
abundance: few
j_gene: TRBJ2-7
d_gene: TRBD2
CDR3nt: TGTGCCAGCAGCACCACGGGGGAGGGGTGGTACGAGCAGTACTTC
CDR3aa: CASSTTGEGWYEQYF

v_gene: TRBV28
abundance: NA
j_gene: TRBJ2-6
d_gene: NA
CDR3nt: TGTGCCAGCAGTTTACAAAGGGTTGGGGCCAACGTCCTGACTTTC
CDR3aa: CASSLQRVGANVLTF

v_gene: TRBV9
abundance: few
j_gene: TRBJ2-7
d_gene: TRBD2
CDR3nt: TGTGCCAGCAGCGTAGCTGGGACTAGCGGGCTCTACGAGCAGTACTTC
CDR3aa: CASSVAGTSGLYEQYF

v_gene: TRBV29-1
abundance: few
j_gene: TRBJ2-3
d_gene: TRBD2
CDR3nt: TGCAGCGCGAGTATAGCGGGATCTAGCACAGATACGCAGTATTTT
CDR3aa: CSASIAGSSTDTQYF

v_gene: TRBV6-1
abundance: NA
j_gene: TRBJ2-3
d_gene: TRBD1
CDR3nt: TGTGCCAGCAGTGAAGCAGGACAGGGATCTAGCACAGATACGCAGTATTTT
CDR3aa: CASSEAGQGSSTDTQYF

v_gene: TRBV5-1
abundance: many
j_gene: TRBJ2-7
d_gene: NA
CDR3nt: TGCGCCAGCAGCTTGGGGACGGGCGAGCAGTACTTC
CDR3aa: CASSLGTGEQYF

v_gene: TRBV12-3/TRBV12-4
abundance: NA
j_gene: TRBJ2-7
d_gene: TRBD2
CDR3nt: TGTGCCAGCAGTTTCTCGGGGGGAAGTGGCGAGCAGTACTTC
CDR3aa: CASSFSGGSGEQYF

v_gene: TRBV9
abundance: NA
j_gene: TRBJ2-3
d_gene: NA
CDR3nt: TGTGCCAGCAGCGGTGGAGGACTTGACACAGATACGCAGTATTTT
CDR3aa: CASSGGGLDTDTQYF

v_gene: TRBV7-2
abundance: few
j_gene: TRBJ2-4
d_gene: NA
CDR3nt: TGTGCCAGCAGCTTAACGGGTATAGCCAAAAACATTCAGTACTTC
CDR3aa: CASSLTGIAKNIQYF

v_gene: TRBV2
abundance: NA
j_gene: TRBJ2-7
d_gene: TRBD2
CDR3nt: TGTGCCAGCAGTGCGGGACTAGCGGGAGGGCTTTCCAATGAGCAGTACTTC
CDR3aa: CASSAGLAGGLSNEQYF

v_gene: TRBV10-3
abundance: few
j_gene: TRBJ2-1
d_gene: NA
CDR3nt: TGTGCCACCACTAGGAGCTCCTACAATGAGCAGTTCTTC
CDR3aa: CATTRSSYNEQFF

v_gene: TRBV20-1
abundance: once
j_gene: TRBJ1-1
d_gene: NA
CDR3nt: TGCAGTGCTAGAGGGGGGCACATGAACGCTGAAGCTTTCTTT
CDR3aa: CSARGGHMNAEAFF

v_gene: TRBV27
abundance: NA
j_gene: TRBJ2-1
d_gene: TRBD2
CDR3nt: TGTGCCAGCAGTTTATTAGCGGGAAGGGATGAGCAGTTCTTC
CDR3aa: CASSLLAGRDEQFF

v_gene: TRBV7-9
abundance: NA
j_gene: TRBJ2-3
d_gene: TRBD2
CDR3nt: TGTGCCGGCAGCTCTAGCGGGGGGGCCACAGATACGCAGTATTTT
CDR3aa: CAGSSSGGATDTQYF

v_gene: TRBV24-1
abundance: few
j_gene: TRBJ2-5
d_gene: NA
CDR3nt: TGTGCCACCAGTGATAGGTCCAACCAAGAGACCCAGTACTTC
CDR3aa: CATSDRSNQETQYF

v_gene: TRBV15
abundance: few
j_gene: TRBJ2-5
d_gene: NA
CDR3nt: TGTGCCACCAGCAATGACGCAGGGGACCATCGAGAGACCCAGTACTTC
CDR3aa: CATSNDAGDHRETQYF

v_gene: TRBV20-1
abundance: NA
j_gene: TRBJ2-7
d_gene: NA
CDR3nt: TGCAGTGCTAGAATGGGGGCCCACGAGCAGTACTTC
CDR3aa: CSARMGAHEQYF

v_gene: TRBV21-1
abundance: NA
j_gene: TRBJ1-2
d_gene: NA
CDR3nt: TGTGCCAGCATCACCTTTCTTGCACGTCCGGGCTACACCTTC
CDR3aa: CASITFLARPGYTF

v_gene: TRBV7-8
abundance: once
j_gene: TRBJ2-2
d_gene: TRBD1
CDR3nt: TGTGCCAGCAGCGCCGGGACAGGGGACACCGGGGAGCTGTTTTTT
CDR3aa: CASSAGTGDTGELFF

v_gene: TRBV5-1
abundance: once
j_gene: TRBJ2-5
d_gene: NA
CDR3nt: TGCGCCAACAGCTCTGACAGGTTACAAGAGACCCAGTACTTC
CDR3aa: CANSSDRLQETQYF

v_gene: TRBV6-6
abundance: NA
j_gene: TRBJ2-3
d_gene: NA
CDR3nt: TGTGCCAGCAAACGGACAGAAGCCACAGATACGCAGTATTTT
CDR3aa: CASKRTEATDTQYF

v_gene: TRBV7-8
abundance: NA
j_gene: TRBJ1-6
d_gene: NA
CDR3nt: TGTGCCAGCAGCTTATCGCGTGGGGTGGGTAATAATTCACCCCTCCACTTT
CDR3aa: CASSLSRGVGNNSPLHF

v_gene: TRBV6-5
abundance: NA
j_gene: TRBJ2-5
d_gene: NA
CDR3nt: TGTGCCAGCAGTCCCGGGGCAGGGCACCAAGAGACCCAGTACTTC
CDR3aa: CASSPGAGHQETQYF

v_gene: TRBV9
abundance: NA
j_gene: TRBJ2-1
d_gene: NA
CDR3nt: TGTGCCAGCAGCGTAGGACAAAATGAGCAGTTCTTC
CDR3aa: CASSVGQNEQFF

v_gene: TRBV20-1
abundance: NA
j_gene: TRBJ1-2
d_gene: NA
CDR3nt: TGCAGTGCTAGAGCTGAGGGTGGACTCTATGGCTACACCTTC
CDR3aa: CSARAEGGLYGYTF

v_gene: TRBV12-3/TRBV12-4
abundance: few
j_gene: TRBJ2-2
d_gene: NA
CDR3nt: TGTGCCAGCAGTTTGAGCCCCACCGGGGAGCTGTTTTTT
CDR3aa: CASSLSPTGELFF

v_gene: TRBV27
abundance: NA
j_gene: TRBJ1-2
d_gene: NA
CDR3nt: TGTGCCAGCAGTTTGCCCGACGGGGTCGGTGGCTACACCTTC
CDR3aa: CASSLPDGVGGYTF

v_gene: TRBV7-3
abundance: NA
j_gene: TRBJ2-5
d_gene: TRBD2
CDR3nt: TGTGCCAGCAGCAAGGGGACTAGCGGGAGGAGGTACTTC
CDR3aa: CASSKGTSGRRYF

v_gene: TRBV28
abundance: NA
j_gene: TRBJ2-3
d_gene: NA
CDR3nt: TGTGCCAGCAGTTTAGACGGGACCACAGATACGCAGTATTTT
CDR3aa: CASSLDGTTDTQYF

v_gene: TRBV5-1
abundance: NA
j_gene: TRBJ2-1
d_gene: NA
CDR3nt: TGCGCCAGCAGCTCCCTGGGGTGGTCCTACAATGAGCAGTTCTTC
CDR3aa: CASSSLGWSYNEQFF